This TCR beta chain was obtained from a study of shared clonotypes between healthy human individuals. About 33,000 T cell genomes (approximately 0.2 ug DNA) went into each sorted-subset replicate. The protocol was immunoSEQ multiplex PCR, while the TCRdb copy is restricted to in-frame clones and leaves out a portion. The data hold under 350,000 clones, with roughly 91% observed a single time. V was pared by 3 bases and J by 10 bases, with 7 bases of the junction left unmatched. CDR1 is MNHEY, CDR2 SMNVEV, per germline (reference sequence). The CDR3 totals 15 residues. The gene calls are TRBV27 and TRBJ2-1, with 12 bases that match TRBD2. Sequencing input: memory CD8+ T cells sorted from blood. Described subset: CD45RO+ cells pooled with CCR7-negative TemRA cells. This receptor was obtained from a man between 18 and 35 years old in good health. In nucleotides, the CDR3 is TGTGCCAGCAGTTTCGCCCTAGCGGGAGGGTCGGAGCAGTTCTTC. Residues: CASSFALAGGSEQFF.